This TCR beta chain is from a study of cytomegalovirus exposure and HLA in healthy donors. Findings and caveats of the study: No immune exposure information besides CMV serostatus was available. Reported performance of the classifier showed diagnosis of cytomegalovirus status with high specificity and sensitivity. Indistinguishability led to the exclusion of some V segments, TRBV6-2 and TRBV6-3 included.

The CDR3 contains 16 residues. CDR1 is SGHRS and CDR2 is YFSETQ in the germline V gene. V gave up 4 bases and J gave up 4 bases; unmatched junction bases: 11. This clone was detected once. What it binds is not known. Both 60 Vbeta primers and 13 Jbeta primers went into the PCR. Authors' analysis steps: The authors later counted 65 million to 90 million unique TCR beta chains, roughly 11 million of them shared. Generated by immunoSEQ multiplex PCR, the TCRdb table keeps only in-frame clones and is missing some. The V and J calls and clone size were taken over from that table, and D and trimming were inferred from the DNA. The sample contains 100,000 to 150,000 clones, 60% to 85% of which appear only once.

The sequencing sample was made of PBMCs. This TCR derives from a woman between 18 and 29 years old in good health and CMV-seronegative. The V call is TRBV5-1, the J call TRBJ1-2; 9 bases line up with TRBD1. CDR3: CASSDAGQGSSYGYTF. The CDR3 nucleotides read TGCGCCAGCAGCGATGCCGGACAGGGGTCCAGCTATGGCTACACCTTC.